The 20 T cell receptor beta chains reported below all come from one sample, sequenced in a study of OX40 agonist ivuxolimab in advanced cancers. Generated by immunoSEQ multiplex PCR, the TCRdb table keeps only in-frame clones and is missing some. The sample yields 65,000 to 95,000 clones, more than 70% seen once. The sample here was CD4+ or CD8+ T cells sorted from blood, taken in a trial of the OX40 agonist ivuxolimab. The receptors shown here come from an adult with an advanced solid tumor such as melanoma, head and neck, liver or kidney cancer.

This CDR3 reads CASSEAYEQYF. In DNA form, the CDR3 reads TGTGCCAGCAGTGAAGCGTACGAGCAGTACTTC. The chain is built from TRBV6-1 and TRBJ2-7, with D hard to call. Germline V gene data show CDR1 as MNHNS and CDR2 as SASEGT. This CDR3 comprises 11 residues. Trimming removed 0 bases from V and 4 bases from J, with 1 base in between.

This clone was counted a few times. V is TRBV7-2 and J is TRBJ1-5; the D is unclear. Germline values: CDR1 SGHTA, CDR2 FQGNSA. CDR3 size: 14 residues. V lost 4 bases to trimming and J lost 4 bases, with 11 bases between them. The chain's CDR3 is CASSWRTGNQPQHF. Here the CDR3 DNA reads TGTGCCAGCAGCTGGCGGACGGGTAATCAGCCCCAGCATTTT.

This chain joins TRBV19 and TRBJ2-2, with TRBD1 matching 9 bases. This CDR3 has 13 amino acids. With 6 bases clipped from V and 6 bases from J, the junction kept 2 bases outside the gene matches. Germline V gene sequence: CDR1 LNHDA, CDR2 SQIVND (reference sequence). This CDR3 is CASSNRGPGELFF. In DNA form, the CDR3 reads TGTGCCAGTAGCAACAGGGGGCCCGGGGAGCTGTTTTTT.

The chain has TRBV7-9 and TRBJ2-3; D uncertain. This CDR3 comprises 15 residues. The V end was cut by 6 bases, the J end by 0 bases, with 13 bases between. Germline V gives CDR1 SEHNR, CDR2 FQNEAQ (reference sequence). CDR3 in amino acids: CASSTLTASTDTQYF. The CDR3 DNA follows: TGTGCCAGCAGTACTCTAACTGCTAGCACAGATACGCAGTATTTT.

This rearrangement joins TRBV7-6 to TRBJ2-5, with TRBD2 matching 7 bases. Germline lookup yields CDR1 SGHVS and CDR2 FNYEAQ. V lost 3 bases to trimming and J lost 5 bases; unmatched junction nucleotides: 9. CDR3 length equals 15 residues. The CDR3 DNA follows: TGTGCCAGCAGCTTTTTTATCGGGGGAGGGGAGACCCAGTACTTC. Residues: CASSFFIGGGETQYF. The full variable domain, rest sourced from reference TRBV7-6 and TRBJ2-5, is GAGVSQSPRYKVTKRGQDVALRCDPISGHVSLYWYRQALGQGPEFLTYFNYEAQQDKSGLPNDRFSAERPEGSISTLTIQRTEQRDSAMYRCASSFFIGGGETQYFGPGTRLLVL.

This rearrangement joins TRBV5-1 to TRBJ1-2; 9 bases match TRBD1. This CDR3 has 14 amino acids. Germline loops: CDR1 SGHRS, CDR2 YFSETQ. With V trimmed by 2 bases and J by 3 bases, 2 bases remained unmatched. DNA for the CDR3: TGCGCCAGCAGCTTCGGGACAGGGTACTATGGCTACACCTTC. As protein: CASSFGTGYYGYTF.

The CDR3 DNA follows: TGTGCCAGCAGCCCAGCGGGGGGGCGGGCAGATACGCAGTATTTT. Encoded protein: CASSPAGGRADTQYF. This chain links TRBV7-9 with TRBJ2-3; 10 nucleotides line up with TRBD2. CDR1 is SEHNR and CDR2 is FQNEAQ in the germline V gene (reference sequence). With V trimmed by 5 bases and J by 4 bases, 6 bases remained unmatched. CDR3 size: 15 residues.

This clone was counted once. V gene TRBV4-2 combines with J gene TRBJ2-1; D might be TRBD2 (7 bases). V was cut by 1 base and J by 5 bases, with 24 bases left in between. The CDR3 is made up of 19 amino acids. In germline, CDR1 is LGHNA, CDR2 YNFKEQ. The CDR3 DNA sequence: TGTGCCAGCAGCCAAGTCGGACTAGTGGGGGGGCAGGGGAACAATGAGCAGTTCTTC. The encoded protein is CASSQVGLVGGQGNNEQFF.

The V call is TRBV7-6, the J call TRBJ2-2, with D possibly TRBD1 on 5 matching bases. The length of the CDR3 is 16 residues. CDR1 and CDR2 (germline): SGHVS, FNYEAQ. Trimming stripped 5 bases from V and 0 bases from J, with 13 bases between. The CDR3 bases are TGTGCCAGCAGCCCAGGGTCGACAGCGAACACCGGGGAGCTGTTTTTT. This sequence encodes CASSPGSTANTGELFF.

The genes are TRBV7-9 and TRBJ1-1; TRBD1 aligns across 8 bases. V was pared by 7 bases and J by 3 bases, with 4 bases of the junction left unmatched. Per germline, CDR1 SEHNR and CDR2 FQNEAQ (reference sequence). The CDR3 consists of 13 residues. The CDR3 protein is CASIPRGHTEAFF. The CDR3 coding sequence is TGTGCCAGCATTCCCAGGGGGCACACTGAAGCTTTCTTT.

The V call is TRBV6-5, the J call TRBJ2-7; a possible D gene is TRBD1 (5 bases). The V gene's germline CDR1 is MNHEY and CDR2 SVGAGI. V lost 2 bases and J 5 bases, leaving 10 bases between the germline ends. The CDR3 length is 13 residues. CDR3 nucleotide sequence: TGTGCCAGCAGTTACAGGGGAAACAACGAGCAGTACTTC. Amino acids: CASSYRGNNEQYF.

The genes are TRBV25-1 and TRBJ2-5, with no clear D. The CDR3 has 15 amino acids. Trimming removed 3 bases at V and 2 bases at J, with 13 bases between. In germline, CDR1 is MGHDK, CDR2 SYGVNS. CDR3 amino acids: CASSDPRWGQETQYF. The DNA for the CDR3 is TGTGCCAGCAGTGATCCCCGGTGGGGTCAAGAGACCCAGTACTTC.

The genes are TRBV7-9 and TRBJ2-1, with 10 bases fitting TRBD1. The CDR3 covers 15 residues. Germline CDR1 SEHNR, CDR2 FQNEAQ (reference sequence). Germline trimming cut 6 bases from V and 5 bases from J; bases unmatched to any gene: 7. The CDR3 DNA reads TGTGCCAGCAGGGGGGACAGGGGAACAGACAATGAGCAGTTCTTC. Amino acid sequence: CASRGDRGTDNEQFF.

This chain connects TRBV2 to TRBJ2-3, with 8 bases identical to TRBD1. The germline V gene has CDR1 SNHLY and CDR2 FYNNEI. CDR3 length: 15 residues. J gave up 5 bases and V 6 bases, and 10 bases lay outside the gene matches. CDR3 sequence reads: CASRTGTGGGDTQYF. DNA for the CDR3: TGTGCCAGCAGAACCGGGACAGGTGGTGGAGATACGCAGTATTTT. Full variable domain (rest looked up from reference TRBV2 and TRBJ2-3): EPEVTQTPSHQVTQMGQEVILRCVPISNHLYFYWYRQILGQKVEFLVSFYNNEISEKSEIFDDQFSVERPDGSNFTLKIRSTKLEDSAMYFCASRTGTGGGDTQYFGPGTRLTVL.

The chain joins TRBV23-1 to TRBJ2-1; D may correspond to TRBD1 or TRBD2 (6 bases each). TRBV23-1 is sorted into the ORF group, with uncertain function. This CDR3 comprises 14 residues. Trimming shortened V by 6 bases and J by 12 bases, and 21 bases separated the two germline ends. The CDR3 nucleotides read TGCGCCAGCAGGCCGGGACGGAGGGGGTTTGGGCAGTTCTTC. This gives the protein CASRPGRRGFGQFF.

The chain is built from TRBV6-5 and TRBJ1-3; 7 bases agree with TRBD1. The V segment lost 6 bases and the J segment 4 bases; nucleotides outside the gene matches: 6. The CDR3 consists of 14 residues. Germline-derived CDR1 and CDR2 are MNHEY and SVGAGI. CDR3 sequence (DNA): TGTGCCAGCAGATCTCAGACAGGGGGAAACACCATATATTTT. As protein: CASRSQTGGNTIYF.

The chain has TRBV5-1 and TRBJ1-2; D may be TRBD1 (6 bases). CDR1 is SGHRS and CDR2 is YFSETQ in the germline V gene. With 8 bases removed from V and 4 bases from J, the gap between germline ends came to 15 bases. The CDR3 has 13 amino acids. CDR3 nucleotide sequence: TGCGCCAGTCAGTCACAGGGTGGCTATGGCTACACCTTC. Translated, it gives CASQSQGGYGYTF.

The chain combines TRBV11-1 with TRBJ1-3; D unclear. Germline values: CDR1 SGHAT, CDR2 FQDESV (reference sequence). The CDR3 totals 13 residues. V was clipped by 6 bases and J by 9 bases, with 15 bases between them. CDR3 residues: CASSTYGEGTIYF. The CDR3 DNA is TGTGCCAGCAGTACTTATGGAGAAGGCACCATATATTTT.

The V call is TRBV7-2, the J call TRBJ2-7; D gene unclear. The CDR3 totals 11 residues. CDR1 is SGHTA and CDR2 is FQGNSA in the germline V gene. With 5 bases removed from V and 4 bases from J, the gap between germline ends came to 6 bases. CDR3 nucleotide sequence: TGTGCCAGCAGCATTGAATACGAGCAGTACTTC. Translating gives CASSIEYEQYF.

The V gene is TRBV29-1, the J gene TRBJ2-7, with a tentative D call TRBD2 (5 bases). Germline CDR1 is SQVTM and CDR2 is ANQGSEA. The V end lost 4 bases, the J end lost 8 bases, and 21 bases lay between the germline ends. This CDR3 is 14 amino acids long. The CDR3 is CSVAVGNAGSQQYF. CDR3 nucleotides: TGCAGCGTTGCAGTTGGGAACGCGGGCTCCCAGCAGTACTTC.